A single sample gave rise to the 19 T cell receptor beta chains below, sequenced in a study of T cells in Graves' hyperthyroidism and ophthalmopathy (dated by TCRdb to the late 2010s). To prepare the library, multiplex PCR was applied. Sequencing was carried out with an Illumina HiSeq 2000. The TCR beta CDR3 regions were amplified from RNA transcripts. For the first round of RT-PCR on the TCR CDR3, the HTBI primer set was used together with the Qiagen OneStep RT-PCR kit. TCRdb reworked the public reads: Q25 trimming with fastp, MiXCR clone assembly, productive beta chains retained. For every CDR3 protein sequence, its rows merge into one entry that carries the most common genes and DNA. In all, the sample holds over 300,000 distinct CDR3 sequences, and about 15% of those were seen once. The ten largest clones represent about 10% of the sample. The sequenced sample was blood. The receptors were gathered from a woman aged 55-69 years with Graves' hyperthyroidism.

This clonotype has just a few counts. This chain joins TRBV5-1 and TRBJ2-2; TRBD1 matches at 10 bases. The CDR3 contains 18 residues. After removal of 0 bases from V and 3 bases from J, the junction contained 8 bases not matched to a gene. Per the germline V gene, CDR1 is SGHRS and CDR2 is YFSETQ. CDR3 loop: CASSLAKGQGTYTGELFF. The DNA of the CDR3 is TGCGCCAGCAGCTTGGCCAAGGGACAGGGGACTTACACCGGGGAGCTGTTTTTT.

This clonotype was observed many times. The chain combines TRBV28 with TRBJ2-7; the D gene is possibly TRBD2 (5 bases). CDR1 is MDHEN and CDR2 is SYDVKM in the germline V gene. The CDR3 contains 14 residues. V lost 5 bases, J lost 3 bases, and 14 bases lay in between. CDR3 protein: CASSTPSGNYEQYF. CDR3 DNA: TGTGCCAGCAGTACCCCCTCGGGGAACTACGAGCAGTACTTC.

In its sample, this clonotype was seen many times. The chain employs TRBV11-3 and TRBJ2-7; D is unresolved. Per the germline V gene, CDR1 is SGHNT and CDR2 is YENEEA. The CDR3 length is 13 residues. V was clipped by 0 bases and J by 4 bases, with 7 bases between them. The CDR3 DNA is TGTGCCAGCAGCTTAGACAGCCAGTACGAGCAGTACTTC. As protein: CASSLDSQYEQYF.

This clonotype was picked up many times. The chain links TRBV18 to TRBJ2-1; D remains unclear. Trimming removed 3 bases from V and 5 bases from J, with 11 bases in between. Looked up from germline, CDR1 is KGHSH and CDR2 is LQKENI. The CDR3 loop spans 14 amino acids. CDR3 sequence (DNA): TGTGCCAGCTCACCTGCTCTACGGGACAATGAGCAGTTCTTC. Encoded protein: CASSPALRDNEQFF.

This clonotype was recorded many times. This rearrangement joins TRBV2 to TRBJ1-1; D not certain. Germline CDR1 and CDR2: SNHLY and FYNNEI. The CDR3 sequence is 11 residues long. The ends were cut back, 8 bases at V and 4 bases at J, with 8 bases in the middle. Here the CDR3 DNA reads TGTGCCAGCCAAGGTGGCACTGAAGCTTTCTTT. Protein: CASQGGTEAFF.

This clonotype was seen ten or more times. The rearrangement joins TRBV27 to TRBJ2-1, with 9 bases fitting TRBD2. CDR3 length equals 16 residues. Germline values: CDR1 MNHEY, CDR2 SMNVEV (reference sequence). Losses at the gene ends were 8 bases for V and 7 bases for J; bases not matched to a gene: 15. CDR3 coding DNA: TGTGCCAGCGGTCTGTGGGTAGCGGGAGTAAGTAATGAGCAGTTCTTC. It specifies CASGLWVAGVSNEQFF.

This clonotype was observed a handful of times. The chain combines TRBV10-2 with TRBJ2-7; D is uncertain. The CDR3 totals 14 residues. CDR1 and CDR2 from the germline V gene are WSHSY and SAAADI. Deletions cut 3 bases from V and 3 bases from J, with 12 bases between. The CDR3 sequence is CASSDFVGLYEQYF. Written as DNA, the CDR3 is TGCGCCAGCAGTGACTTCGTGGGCCTCTACGAGCAGTACTTC.

This clonotype was counted a few times. The chain has TRBV19 and TRBJ1-1; D remains unclear. Trimming removed 4 bases from V and 4 bases from J, with 13 bases in between. Germline lookup yields CDR1 LNHDA and CDR2 SQIVND (reference sequence). There are 14 residues in the CDR3. DNA for the CDR3: TGTGCCAGTAGTACATTCCCACTGGCCACTGAAGCTTTCTTT. Its translation: CASSTFPLATEAFF.

This clonotype has only one observation. The chain carries TRBV4-2 and TRBJ1-1; D is unclear. The CDR3 has 13 amino acids. V lost 0 bases to trimming and J lost 7 bases, with 9 bases between them. CDR1 is LGHNA and CDR2 is YNFKEQ in the germline V gene. The CDR3 DNA is TGTGCCAGCAGCCAAGATTATAGGAGTGAAGCTTTCTTT. Translated, it gives CASSQDYRSEAFF.

At least ten counts were recorded for this clonotype. The gene calls are TRBV2 and TRBJ1-1; D remains unclear. Trimming removed 4 bases from V and 0 bases from J, with 6 bases in between. From germline, CDR1 is SNHLY and CDR2 FYNNEI. The length of the CDR3 is 13 residues. CDR3 protein: CASSVQLNTEAFF. The DNA for the CDR3 is TGTGCCAGCAGTGTACAATTGAACACTGAAGCTTTCTTT. Looking up the rest from reference TRBV2 and TRBJ1-1 gives the full variable domain: EPEVTQTPSHQVTQMGQEVILRCVPISNHLYFYWYRQILGQKVEFLVSFYNNEISEKSEIFDDQFSVERPDGSNFTLKIRSTKLEDSAMYFCASSVQLNTEAFFGQGTRLTVV.

This chain links TRBV3-1 with TRBJ2-3, with 7 bases matching TRBD2. The length of the CDR3 is 15 residues. The trim removed 4 bases at V and 0 bases at J, leaving 4 bases unmatched. Germline V lookup: CDR1 LGHDT, CDR2 YNNKEL (reference sequence). DNA for the CDR3: TGTGCCAGCAGCCCTCGGGACTACAGCACAGATACGCAGTATTTT. This codes for CASSPRDYSTDTQYF.

At least ten counts were recorded for this clonotype. The chain couples TRBV5-1 to TRBJ2-1; 10 bases match TRBD2. Germline V gives CDR1 SGHRS, CDR2 YFSETQ. Unmatched junction bases numbered 4, after V lost 1 base and J lost 6 bases. This CDR3 region has 15 residues. The DNA for the CDR3 is TGCGCCAGCAGCTTGACTAGCGGGGTTACCAATGAGCAGTTCTTC. Protein: CASSLTSGVTNEQFF. Using reference TRBV5-1 and TRBJ2-1 for the parts outside the CDR3, the full variable domain is KAGVTQTPRYLIKTRGQQVTLSCSPISGHRSVSWYQQTPGQGLQFLFEYFSETQRNKGNFPGRFSGRQFSNSRSEMNVSTLELGDSALYLCASSLTSGVTNEQFFGPGTRLTVL.

This clonotype was seen at least ten times. This CDR3 reads CASSQVYEGANYGYTF. In nucleotides, the CDR3 is TGTGCCAGCAGCCAAGTCTACGAGGGGGCTAACTATGGCTACACCTTC. The rearrangement uses TRBV3-1 and TRBJ1-2; possibly TRBD1 for D (6 bases). Trimming cost V 1 base and J 0 bases, with 12 bases left between them. Germline loops: CDR1 LGHDT, CDR2 YNNKEL (reference sequence). This CDR3 spans 16 amino acids.

There are many counts of this clonotype. The chain employs TRBV6-1 and TRBJ1-2; no reliable D call. The V gene lost 2 bases and the J gene lost 4 bases, with 14 bases spanning the gap. Germline V gene data show CDR1 as MNHNS and CDR2 as SASEGT. The length of the CDR3 is 15 residues. Here the CDR3 reads CASSENSIPRYGYTF. CDR3 bases: TGTGCCAGCAGTGAAAACAGCATTCCACGCTATGGCTACACCTTC.

This clonotype has at least ten counts. This chain uses TRBV18 with TRBJ1-1, with a weak D call TRBD1 (5 bases). Germline CDR1 KGHSH, CDR2 LQKENI. V was pared by 3 bases and J by 2 bases, with 19 bases between. This CDR3 comprises 17 residues. The DNA for the CDR3 is TGTGCCAGCTCACCCCTCGGACAATTAGGCGTAAACACTGAAGCTTTCTTT. The encoded protein is CASSPLGQLGVNTEAFF.

This clonotype occurred many times. The rearrangement joins TRBV30 to TRBJ1-2; TRBD1 aligns across 8 bases. This CDR3 is 14 amino acids long. The germline V gene has CDR1 GTSNPN and CDR2 SVGIG (reference sequence). V lost 6 bases to trimming and J lost 0 bases; unmatched junction nucleotides: 6. Written as DNA, the CDR3 is TGTGCCTGCGGGACAGGACCCTCTAACTATGGCTACACCTTC. Its translation is CACGTGPSNYGYTF. Variable domain in full (rest from reference TRBV30 and TRBJ1-2): SQTIHQWPATLVQPVGSPLSLECTVEGTSNPNLYWYRQAAGRGLQLLFYSVGIGQISSEVPQNLSASRPQDRQFILSSKKLLLSDSGFYLCACGTGPSNYGYTFGSGTRLTVV.

Remarks on this clonotype: This clone may be a read error of a much larger clone one base away. The rearrangement uses TRBV13 and TRBJ2-3, with D perhaps TRBD2 (5 bases). CDR1 and CDR2 from the germline V gene are PRHDT and FYEKMQ (reference sequence). V lost 3 bases and J lost 4, with 14 bases in between. The CDR3 covers 15 residues. The CDR3 DNA is TGTGCCAGCAGCTTTGGTAGGACTGGGGCAGATACGCAGTATTTT. This sequence encodes CASSFGRTGADTQYF.

This clonotype was seen a handful of times. V is TRBV5-1 and J is TRBJ2-6, with 9 bases lining up with TRBD1. Germline V gene data show CDR1 as SGHRS and CDR2 as YFSETQ. This CDR3 spans 18 amino acids. V lost 0 bases, J lost 0 bases, and 4 bases stayed unmatched. The CDR3 sequence is CASSLARTGDSGANVLTF. For the CDR3, the DNA is TGCGCCAGCAGCTTGGCTAGGACAGGGGACTCTGGGGCCAACGTCCTGACTTTC.

As for this clonotype: Just one base apart from a much larger clone, this may be a read error. V gene TRBV10-3 combines with J gene TRBJ2-7; possible D gene TRBD2, 5 bases. This CDR3 is 13 amino acids long. V dropped 2 bases and J dropped 3 bases, with 8 bases sitting between them. Germline V gene sequence: CDR1 ENHRY, CDR2 SYGVKD. The CDR3 is CAISETRSYEQYF. The CDR3 DNA reads as TGTGCCATCAGTGAGACTAGGAGCTACGAGCAGTACTTC.